What follows describes a single T cell receptor (beta chain). V was shortened by 0 bases and J by 4 bases, with 9 bases between the two germline ends. The CDR3 covers 15 residues. Germline V CDR1 and CDR2: SGHTA, FQGTGA. The data were taken from a study of T cell repertoires in cytomegalovirus infection. Study details: The public TCR beta signatures pointed to both CMV infection and matching HLA type.

TCRdb reprocessed the reads with MiXCR, giving one entry per CDR3 protein. This table has 150,000 to 200,000 distinct CDR3 sequences, roughly 19% appearing once. The sequenced sample consisted of PBMCs. The rearrangement links TRBV7-3 to TRBJ2-2; D is uncertain. The clonotype was recovered from a human donor in good health (CMV status not recorded). Some clones in this sample may be carry-over from other donors' samples. The CDR3 loop is CASSLTFGLTGELFF. As DNA, the CDR3 is TGTGCCAGCAGCTTAACGTTCGGCCTCACCGGGGAGCTGTTTTTT.